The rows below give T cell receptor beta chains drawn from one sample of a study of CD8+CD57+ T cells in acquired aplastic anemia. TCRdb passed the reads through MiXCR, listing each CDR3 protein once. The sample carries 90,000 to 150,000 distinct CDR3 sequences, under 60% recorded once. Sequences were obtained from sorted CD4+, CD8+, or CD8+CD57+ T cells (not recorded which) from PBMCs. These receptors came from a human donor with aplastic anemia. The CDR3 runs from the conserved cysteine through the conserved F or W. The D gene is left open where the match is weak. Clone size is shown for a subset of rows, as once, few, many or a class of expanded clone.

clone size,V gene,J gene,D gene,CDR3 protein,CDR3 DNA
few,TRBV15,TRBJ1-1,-,CATSRGYNTEAFF,TGTGCCACCAGCAGAGGCTACAACACTGAAGCTTTCTTT
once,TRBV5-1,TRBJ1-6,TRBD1,CASSPRDRDNSPLHF,TGCGCCAGCAGCCCACGGGACAGGGATAATTCACCCCTCCACTTT
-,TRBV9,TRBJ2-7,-,CASSGSGYEQYF,TGTGCCAGCAGTGGGTCGGGCTACGAGCAGTACTTC
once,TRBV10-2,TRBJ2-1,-,CASSDRESSYNEQFF,TGCGCCAGCAGTGATCGGGAGAGCTCCTACAATGAGCAGTTCTTC
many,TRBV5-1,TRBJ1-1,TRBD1,CASSPPGQGASNTEAFF,TGCGCCAGCAGCCCACCGGGACAGGGGGCGAGCAACACTGAAGCTTTCTTT
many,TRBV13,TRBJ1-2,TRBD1,CASSTGTGYGYTF,TGTGCCAGCAGCACCGGGACAGGGTATGGCTACACCTTC
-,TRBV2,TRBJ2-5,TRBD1,CASSEDRAQETQYF,TGTGCCAGCAGCGAAGACAGGGCCCAAGAGACCCAGTACTTC
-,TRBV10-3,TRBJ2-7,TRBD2,CAISAQRGTYEQYF,TGTGCCATCAGTGCTCAGCGGGGGACCTACGAGCAGTACTTC
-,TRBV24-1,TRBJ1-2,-,CATSDFETVYDGYTF,TGTGCCACCAGTGATTTTGAGACAGTATATGATGGCTACACCTTC
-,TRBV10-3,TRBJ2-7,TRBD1,CAISEGDRGGYEQYF,TGTGCCATCAGTGAAGGGGACAGGGGCGGGTACGAGCAGTACTTC
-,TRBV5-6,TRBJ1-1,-,CASSLNRGRNTEAFF,TGTGCCAGCAGCTTGAATCGGGGTAGGAACACTGAAGCTTTCTTT
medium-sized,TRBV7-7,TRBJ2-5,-,CASSHNDGTQYF,TGTGCCAGCAGCCATAACGACGGGACCCAGTACTTC
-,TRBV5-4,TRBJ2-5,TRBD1,CASSWTGQGSTQETQYF,TGTGCCAGCAGCTGGACGGGACAGGGTTCCACCCAAGAGACCCAGTACTTC
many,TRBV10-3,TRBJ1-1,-,CAISDGGTGMNTEAFF,TGTGCCATCAGCGATGGGGGTACAGGGATGAACACTGAAGCTTTCTTT
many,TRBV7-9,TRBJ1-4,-,CASRKDGINEKLFF,TGTGCCAGCAGAAAGGACGGCATTAATGAAAAACTGTTTTTT
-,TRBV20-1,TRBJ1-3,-,CSARGTLGNTIYF,TGCAGTGCTAGAGGGACGTTGGGAAACACCATATATTTT
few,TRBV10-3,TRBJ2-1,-,CAISPTRIEQFF,TGTGCCATCAGTCCGACACGGATTGAGCAGTTCTTC
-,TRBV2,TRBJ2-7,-,CASSGQDMPPYEQYF,TGTGCCAGCAGTGGACAGGACATGCCTCCCTACGAGCAGTACTTC
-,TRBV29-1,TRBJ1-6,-,CSVANDMDNSPLHF,TGCAGCGTCGCTAATGACATGGATAATTCACCCCTCCACTTT
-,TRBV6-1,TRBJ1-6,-,CASSVRWDSPLHF,TGTGCCAGCAGCGTACGGTGGGATTCACCCCTCCACTTT
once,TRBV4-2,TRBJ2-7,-,CASSQDISYEQYF,TGTGCCAGCAGCCAGGACATCTCCTACGAGCAGTACTTC
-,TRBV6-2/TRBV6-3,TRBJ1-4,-,CASRPVRGANEKLFF,TGTGCCAGCAGGCCCGTAAGGGGTGCTAATGAAAAACTGTTTTTT
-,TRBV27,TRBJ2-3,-,CASTSQLLDTQYF,TGTGCCAGCACCTCTCAACTATTAGATACGCAGTATTTT
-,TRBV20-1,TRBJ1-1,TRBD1,CSAPGQGRTEAFF,TGCAGTGCCCCGGGACAGGGAAGGACTGAAGCTTTCTTT
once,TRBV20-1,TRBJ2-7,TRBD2,CSARFGLADYEQYF,TGCAGTGCTAGGTTCGGACTAGCGGACTACGAGCAGTACTTC
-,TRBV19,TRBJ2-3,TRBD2,CASTLPGGAADTQYF,TGTGCCAGTACCTTACCCGGGGGGGCAGCAGATACGCAGTATTTT
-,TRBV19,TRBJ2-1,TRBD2,CASSDHRGGAHEQFF,TGTGCCAGTAGTGACCACCGCGGGGGGGCCCATGAGCAGTTCTTC
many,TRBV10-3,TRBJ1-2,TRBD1,CAISETVQGNYGYTF,TGTGCCATCAGTGAGACAGTACAGGGGAACTATGGCTACACCTTC
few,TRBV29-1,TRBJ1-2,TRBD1,CSVEGPGTGGYGYTF,TGCAGCGTTGAAGGGCCGGGGACAGGGGGCTATGGCTACACCTTC
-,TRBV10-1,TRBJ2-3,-,CASSASRRANADTQYF,TGCGCCAGCAGTGCGTCGAGGAGGGCCAATGCAGATACGCAGTATTTT
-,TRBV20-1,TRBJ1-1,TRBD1,CSARQGVKAFF,TGCAGTGCTAGACAGGGGGTAAAAGCTTTCTTT
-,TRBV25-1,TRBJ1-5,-,CASSEWGSGNQPQHF,TGTGCCAGCAGTGAATGGGGCAGCGGCAATCAGCCCCAGCATTTT
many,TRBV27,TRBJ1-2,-,CASSLGTANYGYTF,TGTGCCAGCAGTTTAGGGACGGCTAACTATGGCTACACCTTC
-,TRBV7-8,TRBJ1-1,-,CASRVDNPEAFF,TGTGCCAGCAGAGTGGACAACCCTGAAGCTTTCTTT
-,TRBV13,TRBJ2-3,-,CASSPWVWTDTQYF,TGTGCCAGCAGCCCGTGGGTTTGGACAGATACGCAGTATTTT